This entry lists 16 T cell receptor beta chains sequenced from one sample in a study of cytomegalovirus exposure and HLA in healthy donors. Assay used: immunoSEQ multiplex PCR; TCRdb lists only in-frame clones, some missing. The data hold 65,000 or so clones, with about 90% observed a single time. Sequenced material: PBMCs. The source of these receptors is a woman aged 18 to 35 in good health and CMV-seronegative.

The genes are TRBV6-5 and TRBJ1-1; 9 bases agree with TRBD1. Per the germline V gene, CDR1 is MNHEY and CDR2 is SVGAGI. The CDR3 sequence is 16 residues long. With V trimmed by 4 bases and J by 4 bases, 10 bases remained unmatched. The CDR3 DNA reads TGTGCCAGCAGTTTAGGAGGGGGACAGGGAGGCACTGAAGCTTTCTTT. Translated: CASSLGGGQGGTEAFF.

Remarks on this clone: Compared with germline, one end of the junction differs, possibly owing to a read error. The chain recombines TRBV4-3 with TRBJ2-3, with 8 bases that match TRBD2. CDR3 length: 17 residues. CDR1 is LGHNA, CDR2 YSLEER, per germline. CDR3 nucleotides: TGCGCCAGCAGCCAATACCGGACTAGCTGCTGCACAGATATGCAGTATTTT. Its protein product is CASSQYRTSCCTDMQYF.

This clone has more than one count but fewer than ten. The chain couples TRBV7-8 to TRBJ2-2, with a tentative D call TRBD1 (6 bases). This CDR3 comprises 15 residues. V dropped 5 bases and J dropped 3 bases, with 13 bases sitting between them. Germline V lookup: CDR1 SGHVS, CDR2 FQNEAQ. CDR3 DNA sequence: TGTGCCAGCAGCCCTTACAGGGTACACACCGGGGAGCTGTTTTTT. Its translation is CASSPYRVHTGELFF.

V is TRBV28 and J is TRBJ2-2, with 8 nucleotides matching TRBD2. The CDR3 loop spans 18 amino acids. J gave up 3 bases and V 3 bases, and 12 bases lay outside the gene matches. Germline CDR1 MDHEN, CDR2 SYDVKM. This CDR3 is CASSFLGGSSGYTGELFF. The CDR3 DNA follows: TGTGCCAGCAGTTTTTTAGGGGGGTCTAGCGGGTACACCGGGGAGCTGTTTTTT.

The chain combines TRBV14 with TRBJ1-1, with D maybe TRBD1 (6 bases). Germline V gene lookup returns CDR1 SGHDN and CDR2 FVKESK. V was shortened by 4 bases and J by 4 bases, with 16 bases between the two germline ends. The CDR3 is 15 amino acids. CDR3 loop: CASSPLQGVGTEAFF. The CDR3 DNA reads as TGTGCCAGCAGCCCCTTACAGGGCGTAGGCACTGAAGCTTTCTTT.

V is TRBV18 and J is TRBJ2-1, with D maybe TRBD1 (6 bases). Germline V gives CDR1 KGHSH, CDR2 LQKENI. The CDR3 totals 14 residues. V gave up 1 base and J gave up 8 bases, with 12 bases separating them. CDR3 sequence reads: CASSPRVGGDEQFF. The CDR3 DNA reads TGTGCCAGCTCACCACGCGTTGGGGGCGATGAGCAGTTCTTC.

This chain connects TRBV18 to TRBJ1-1, with a possible D match to TRBD1 (6 bases). The germline V gene encodes CDR1 KGHSH and CDR2 LQKENI. CDR3 length: 13 amino acids. The V and J ends lost 3 bases and 3 bases respectively, with 8 bases between them. This CDR3 reads CASSPNRDTEAFF. Here the CDR3 DNA reads TGTGCCAGCTCACCGAACAGGGACACTGAAGCTTTCTTT.

The V gene is TRBV25-1, the J gene TRBJ1-2; D is unclear. Per the germline V gene, CDR1 is MGHDK and CDR2 is SYGVNS. V was cut by 1 base and J by 4 bases, with 7 bases left in between. The CDR3 is made up of 13 amino acids. DNA for the CDR3: TGTGCCAGCAGTGAATCGGTCTTCTATGGCTACACCTTC. It yields the protein CASSESVFYGYTF.

The chain has TRBV10-3 and TRBJ2-7, with unresolved D. V gave up 8 bases and J gave up 5 bases, with 10 bases separating them. The CDR3 is made up of 11 amino acids. In germline, CDR1 is ENHRY, CDR2 SYGVKD. The CDR3 DNA reads TGTGCCATCGGCACGTTCCACGAGCAGTACTTC. Translated: CAIGTFHEQYF.

The chain is built from TRBV29-1 and TRBJ1-1; the D is unclear. Per the germline V gene, CDR1 is SQVTM and CDR2 is ANQGSEA. The CDR3 length is 13 residues. Trimming pared 2 bases from V and 0 bases from J, leaving 7 bases between. Here the CDR3 DNA reads TGCAGCGTTGAATCAGGAATGAACACTGAAGCTTTCTTT. This encodes CSVESGMNTEAFF.

This chain links TRBV9 with TRBJ2-1, with 10 bases matching TRBD2. V gave up 4 bases and J gave up 8 bases; unmatched junction bases: 9. Germline V gene data show CDR1 as SGDLS and CDR2 as YYNGEE. CDR3 length: 15 amino acids. CDR3 in amino acids: CASSISGGALDEQFF. In DNA, the CDR3 is TGTGCCAGCAGCATCAGCGGGGGGGCTTTGGATGAGCAGTTCTTC.

This chain connects TRBV7-2 to TRBJ1-1; 7 bases match TRBD1. The CDR3 is 14 residues long. Unmatched junction bases numbered 4, after V lost 3 bases and J lost 3 bases. Germline-derived CDR1 and CDR2 are SGHTA and FQGNSA. The CDR3 nucleotides are TGTGCCAGCAGCTTCCTAGGGGGCCACACTGAAGCTTTCTTT. Encoded protein: CASSFLGGHTEAFF.

This clone was seen a single time. The chain is built from TRBV6-1 and TRBJ1-4; 7 nucleotides agree with TRBD1. V shed 6 bases and J 1 base; nucleotides not matched to a gene: 5. Germline assignment: CDR1 MNHNS and CDR2 SASEGT. The CDR3 has 15 amino acids. The CDR3 spells CASSQDRLTNEKLFF. The CDR3 DNA is TGTGCCAGCAGCCAGGACAGGTTAACTAATGAAAAACTGTTTTTT.

The J gene is TRBJ1-2, the V gene TRBV28; D gene ambiguous. The length of the CDR3 is 16 residues. Trimming took off 3 bases at V and 4 bases at J, with 18 bases between the two ends. CDR1 is MDHEN and CDR2 is SYDVKM in the germline V gene. CDR3 nucleotides: TGTGCCAGCAGTTTGTTTCTGGGGAGTCGGGGCTATGGCTACACCTTC. Its protein is CASSLFLGSRGYGYTF.

This clone was recorded only once. The rearrangement uses TRBV6-1 and TRBJ1-5; D ambiguous. The CDR3 has 14 amino acids. V lost 6 bases and J 5 bases, leaving 14 bases between the germline ends. CDR1 and CDR2 from the germline V gene are MNHNS and SASEGT. The CDR3 sequence: CASRRDILDQPQHF. CDR3 nucleotide sequence: TGTGCCAGCAGACGAGACATACTAGATCAGCCCCAGCATTTT.

The V call is TRBV11-2, the J call TRBJ2-2; 8 bases agree with TRBD1. Trimming at V came to 5 bases and at J to 3 bases, leaving 5 bases not matched to a gene. Germline-derived CDR1 and CDR2 are SGHAT and FQNNGV. The CDR3 loop spans 15 amino acids. The CDR3 region is CASSLDRGDTGELFF. The CDR3 nucleotides are TGTGCCAGCAGCCTCGACAGGGGAGACACCGGGGAGCTGTTTTTT.